This T cell receptor beta chain was observed in a study of T cell changes during pregnancy in multiple sclerosis. Measured with immunoSEQ multiplex PCR; TCRdb has only the in-frame clones, and not every one. The sample shows approximately 100,000 clones, 80% to 95% of them seen only once. The CDR3 contains 16 residues. Germline CDR1 is SGHNT and CDR2 is YENEEA. V lost 5 bases, J lost 4 bases, and 2 bases stayed unmatched. J is TRBJ2-1 and V is TRBV11-3, with 16 nucleotides matching TRBD2. The sequencing here drew on peripheral blood, taken in the first trimester of pregnancy. This sequence originates from a female donor with multiple sclerosis, enrolled in a pregnancy study. CDR3 coding DNA: TGTGCCAGCAGCATGGGACTAGCGGGGGGGTACAATGAGCAGTTCTTC. Its translation: CASSMGLAGGYNEQFF.